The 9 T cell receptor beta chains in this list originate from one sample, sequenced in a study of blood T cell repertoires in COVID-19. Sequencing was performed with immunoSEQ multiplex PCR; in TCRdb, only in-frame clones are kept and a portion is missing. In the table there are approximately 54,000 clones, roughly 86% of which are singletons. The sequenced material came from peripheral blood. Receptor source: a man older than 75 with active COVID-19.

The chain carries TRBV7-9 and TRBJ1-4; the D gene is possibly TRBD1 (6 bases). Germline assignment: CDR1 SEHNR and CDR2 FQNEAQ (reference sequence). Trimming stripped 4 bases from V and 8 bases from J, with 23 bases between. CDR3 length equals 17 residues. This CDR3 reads CASSSGFSPARGEKLFF. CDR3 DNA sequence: TGTGCCAGCAGCTCCGGTTTTTCACCTGCGAGGGGGGAAAAACTGTTTTTT.

CDR3 sequence reads: CAWRCYRLKFSNQPQHF. CDR3 bases: TGTGCCTGGAGATGTTACAGGCTCAAGTTCAGCAATCAGCCCCAGCATTTT. V gene TRBV30 combines with J gene TRBJ1-5, with D perhaps TRBD1 (5 bases). The germline gives CDR1 GTSNPN, CDR2 SVGIG (reference sequence). V dropped 3 bases and J dropped 1 base, with 19 bases sitting between them. The CDR3 is 17 amino acids.

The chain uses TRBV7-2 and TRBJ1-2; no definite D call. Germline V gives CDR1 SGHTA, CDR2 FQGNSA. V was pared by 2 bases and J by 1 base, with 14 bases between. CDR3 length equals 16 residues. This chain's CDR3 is CASSLLPNRYNYGYTF. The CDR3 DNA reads TGTGCCAGCAGCTTATTACCGAACAGATATAACTATGGCTACACCTTC.

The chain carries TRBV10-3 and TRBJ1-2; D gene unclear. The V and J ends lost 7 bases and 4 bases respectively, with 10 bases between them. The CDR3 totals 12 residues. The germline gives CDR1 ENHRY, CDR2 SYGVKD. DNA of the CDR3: TGTGCCATCACCGAGGAGGGCTATGGCTACACCTTC. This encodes CAITEEGYGYTF.

CDR3 sequence reads: CATSSLGTALYNEQFF. The CDR3 coding sequence is TGTGCCACCAGCAGCCTCGGGACAGCCCTCTACAATGAGCAGTTCTTC. The genes are TRBV15 and TRBJ2-1; 7 positions agree with TRBD1. This CDR3 contains 16 residues. Germline CDR1 is LNHNV and CDR2 is YYDKDF (reference sequence). The trim removed 3 bases at V and 3 bases at J, leaving 8 bases unmatched.

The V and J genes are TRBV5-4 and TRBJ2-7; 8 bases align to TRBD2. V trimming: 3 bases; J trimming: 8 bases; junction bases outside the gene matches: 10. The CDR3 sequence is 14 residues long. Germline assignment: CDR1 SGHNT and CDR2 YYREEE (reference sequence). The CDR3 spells CASSSGTRVRKQYF. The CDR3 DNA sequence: TGTGCCAGCAGCTCCGGGACTAGGGTGCGGAAGCAGTACTTC.

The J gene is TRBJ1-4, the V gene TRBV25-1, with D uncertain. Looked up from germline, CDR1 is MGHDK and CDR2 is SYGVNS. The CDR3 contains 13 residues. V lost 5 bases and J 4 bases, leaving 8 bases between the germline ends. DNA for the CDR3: TGTGCCAGCAGTTTCCTCGGTAATGAAAAACTGTTTTTT. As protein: CASSFLGNEKLFF.

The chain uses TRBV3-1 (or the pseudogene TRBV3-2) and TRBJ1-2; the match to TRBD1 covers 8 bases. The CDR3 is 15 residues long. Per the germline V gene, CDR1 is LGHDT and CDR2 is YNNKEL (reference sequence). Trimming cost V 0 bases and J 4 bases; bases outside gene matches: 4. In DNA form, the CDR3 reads TGTGCCAGCAGCCAAGAAGGGACAGGCATCTATGGCTACACCTTC. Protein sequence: CASSQEGTGIYGYTF.

The CDR3 DNA follows: TGTGCCAGCAGGCCTTGGACTAGCGGGAAGAGCTCCTACAATGAGCAGTTCTTC. Protein: CASRPWTSGKSSYNEQFF. J is TRBJ2-1 and V is TRBV6-2 or TRBV6-3; 12 bases fit TRBD2. Germline trimming cut 6 bases from V and 0 bases from J; bases unmatched to any gene: 9. Germline V lookup: CDR1 MNHEY, CDR2 SVGEGT. This CDR3 region has 18 residues.